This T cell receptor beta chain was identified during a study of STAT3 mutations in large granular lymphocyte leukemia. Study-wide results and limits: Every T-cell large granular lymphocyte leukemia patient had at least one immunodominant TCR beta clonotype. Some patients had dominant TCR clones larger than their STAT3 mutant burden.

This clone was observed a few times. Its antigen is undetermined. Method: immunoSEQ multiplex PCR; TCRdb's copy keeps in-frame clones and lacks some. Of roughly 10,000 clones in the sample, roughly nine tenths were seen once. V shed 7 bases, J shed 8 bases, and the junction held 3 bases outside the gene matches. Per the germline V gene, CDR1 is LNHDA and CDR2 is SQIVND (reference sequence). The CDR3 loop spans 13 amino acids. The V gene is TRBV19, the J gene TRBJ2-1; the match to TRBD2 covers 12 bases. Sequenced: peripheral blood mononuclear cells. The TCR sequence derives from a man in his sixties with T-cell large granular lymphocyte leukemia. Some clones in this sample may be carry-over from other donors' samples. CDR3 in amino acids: CASKPSGRDEQFF. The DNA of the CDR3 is TGTGCCAGTAAACCTAGCGGGAGGGATGAGCAGTTCTTC.